The sequence of this T cell receptor (beta chain) was determined in a study of blood T cell repertoires in COVID-19 (dated by TCRdb to about 2020). About the study as a whole: Collaborator samples came from the United States, Italy and Spain and covered acute and convalescent phases of COVID-19. The prospective study material was composed of cDNA or gDNA derived from T cells, B-cell-depleted T cells, or PBMCs. Deeply sampled blood TCRbeta repertoires from subjects exposed to, actively infected with, or recovered from COVID-19 were included in the dataset. The repertoires were released in a freely available public database meant as a resource for research on the immune response to SARS-CoV-2. The samples were drawn from two sources: the first 160 participants of the ongoing ImmuneRACE study, and 1,200 or so subjects contributed by 6 global collaborators. A de-identified subject ID, COVID-19 status, age in years and sex were almost always included in the sample metadata. Where HLA class I and class II types were available, the types were taken from metadata supplied by the sample provider, not from assay-based typing. General findings and caveats noted by the study authors: Clinical and demographic metadata were provided uncurated, with the amount varying by source and participant.

The immunoSEQ Assay, a bias-controlled multiplex PCR, was used to amplify TCRbeta CDR3 regions from genomic DNA. Processing in the source paper ran as follows. Nucleated cell counts per sample were estimated from amplification of reference gene primers within the assay. To quantify the absolute abundance of each unique TCRbeta CDR3 rearrangement, sequence reads were collapsed and filtered. Productive Simpson clonality was computed per sample as the square root of Simpson's diversity index over productive rearrangements. Drawn from immuneACCESS, this table holds only the in-frame rearrangements with V and J called that TCRdb kept. Clones are partly lost; checked studies trace under half to an unresolved V gene and leave the rest unexplained. Clonal size and the V and J genes are those of that table, whereas D and trimming came from the DNA. The sample profile shows 45,000 or so clones; roughly 90% of them were found once. Roughly 13% of the sample is taken by the ten largest.

As regards this clone: Its antigen has not been determined. Base qualities are not recorded, but no much larger clone differs from it by a single base.

V is pruned by 6 bases and J by 5 bases, leaving 15 bases of the junction without a gene match. The CDR3 has 16 amino acids, counting the end cysteine and phenylalanine. Only the CDR3 region is kept as DNA, spanning 48 bases read in frame from base 1. Per the germline V gene, SNHLY is the CDR1 and FYNNEI is the CDR2. Collaborating institutions collected whole blood in K2EDTA tubes following their own protocols. For TCRbeta analysis, collaborators shipped samples as frozen whole blood, isolated PBMCs, or DNA extracted from either of those sample types. The clonotype originates from a man at least 80 years old with acute or convalescent COVID-19. The rearranged chain carries TRBV2 and TRBJ1-2; a stretch of 7 junction bases matches TRBD1. Sequences were obtained from peripheral blood. At the DNA level, the sequence is TGTGCCAGCAGCGAGAGGGGGCCGGGTGACGGATATGGCTACACCTTC. Translated, it gives CASSERGPGDGYGYTF.